This entry concerns a single T cell receptor (beta chain). Antigen specificity is unknown. In germline, CDR1 is LGHNT, CDR2 FRNRAP. This CDR3 region has 13 residues. With 4 bases removed from V and 5 bases from J, the gap between germline ends came to 9 bases. This record belongs to a study of cytomegalovirus exposure and HLA in healthy donors. General study points: Reported findings show TCR beta sequences accurately forecast HLA-A and HLA-B alleles in most subjects.

The PCR ran on 60 Vbeta and 13 Jbeta primers. Method: immunoSEQ multiplex PCR; TCRdb's copy keeps in-frame clones and lacks some. Here the sample spans more than 85,000 clones, 75% to 85% being singletons. This receptor was identified in a male donor in good health and CMV-seropositive. The source material was PBMCs. The chain employs TRBV12-5 and TRBJ2-1; maybe TRBD2 (7 bases). CDR3 nucleotide sequence: TGTGCTAGTGGTTGGGGGGGCCACAATGAGCAGTTCTTC. Its translation: CASGWGGHNEQFF.